The 2 T cell receptor beta chains given below trace back to one sample, sequenced in a study of cytomegalovirus exposure and HLA in healthy donors. The study ran its PCR with 60 Vbeta and 13 Jbeta primers. Sequenced by immunoSEQ multiplex PCR; TCRdb stores in-frame clones only, minus some. This sample has under 200,000 clones, with about three quarters found just once. Sequencing was performed on PBMCs. These receptors were obtained from a female donor in good health and CMV-seronegative.

The V gene is TRBV29-1, the J gene TRBJ2-7; 9 positions agree with TRBD1. The CDR3 sequence is 13 residues long. J was trimmed by 3 bases and V by 3 bases; bases with no gene match: 3. Germline loops: CDR1 SQVTM, CDR2 ANQGSEA. The chain's CDR3 is CSVETGGDYEQYF. Written as DNA, the CDR3 is TGCAGCGTTGAGACAGGGGGGGACTACGAGCAGTACTTC.

This rearrangement joins TRBV6-4 to TRBJ2-3, with D possibly being TRBD1 (6 bases). CDR1 is MRHNA and CDR2 is SNTAGT in the germline V gene. CDR3 length: 14 residues. The V gene lost 2 bases and the J gene lost 4 bases, with 10 bases spanning the gap. This CDR3 reads CASSDDRSADTQYF. CDR3 coding DNA: TGTGCCAGCAGTGACGACAGGTCCGCAGATACGCAGTATTTT.